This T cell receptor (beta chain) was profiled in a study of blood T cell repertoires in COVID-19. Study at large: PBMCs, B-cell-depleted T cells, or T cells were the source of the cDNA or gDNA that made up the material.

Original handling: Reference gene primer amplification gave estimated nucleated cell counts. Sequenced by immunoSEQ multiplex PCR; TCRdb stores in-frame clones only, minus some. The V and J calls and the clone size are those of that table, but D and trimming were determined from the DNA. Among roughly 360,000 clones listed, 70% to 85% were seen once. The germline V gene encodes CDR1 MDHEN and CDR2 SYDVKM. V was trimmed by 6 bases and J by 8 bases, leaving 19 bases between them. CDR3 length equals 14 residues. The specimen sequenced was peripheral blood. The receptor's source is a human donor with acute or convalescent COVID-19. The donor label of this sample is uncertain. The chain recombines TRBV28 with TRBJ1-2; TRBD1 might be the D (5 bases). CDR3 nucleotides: TGTGCCAGCAGCCGAGCGGGGACGACTAGAGGCTACACCTTC. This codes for CASSRAGTTRGYTF.